The sequence of this T cell receptor beta chain was determined in a study of blood T cell repertoires in COVID-19. Study information: Italy, Spain and the United States were the sources of the convalescent and acute COVID-19 samples.

Trimming stripped 4 bases from V and 4 bases from J, with 15 bases between. CDR3 size: 14 residues. Germline V gene lookup returns CDR1 SGHRS and CDR2 YFSETQ. Under the authors' procedure: Amplification from reference gene primers served as the basis for estimated nucleated cell counts. Produced via immunoSEQ multiplex PCR; TCRdb's table is partial and in-frame only. V, J and clone size are those of that table, while D and trimming were read from the DNA. The sample has about 270,000 clones; 83% are singletons. The clonotype comes from a woman aged 45 to 65 who had recovered from COVID-19. The chain is built from TRBV5-1 and TRBJ2-7; possible D gene TRBD2, 5 bases. Sample: peripheral blood. CDR3: CASSGESGPYEQYF. The CDR3 region has the DNA TGCGCCAGCAGCGGGGAGTCGGGCCCATACGAGCAGTACTTC.